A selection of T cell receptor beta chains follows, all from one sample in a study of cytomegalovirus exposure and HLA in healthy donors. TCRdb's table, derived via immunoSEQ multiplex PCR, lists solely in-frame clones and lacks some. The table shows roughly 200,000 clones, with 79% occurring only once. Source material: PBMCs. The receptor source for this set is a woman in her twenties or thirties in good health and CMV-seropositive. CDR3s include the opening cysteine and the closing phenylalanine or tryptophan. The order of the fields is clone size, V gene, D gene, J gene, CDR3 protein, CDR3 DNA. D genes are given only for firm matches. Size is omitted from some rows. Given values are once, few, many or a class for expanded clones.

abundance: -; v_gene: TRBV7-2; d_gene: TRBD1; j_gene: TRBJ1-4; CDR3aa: CASSSDPGQGALANEKLFF; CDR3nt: TGTGCCAGCAGCTCAGATCCGGGACAGGGGGCGTTAGCTAATGAAAAACTGTTTTTT
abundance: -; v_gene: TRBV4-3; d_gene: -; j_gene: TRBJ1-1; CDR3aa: CASSQEPRYDTEAFF; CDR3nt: TGCGCCAGCAGCCAAGAACCCAGGTATGACACTGAAGCTTTCTTT
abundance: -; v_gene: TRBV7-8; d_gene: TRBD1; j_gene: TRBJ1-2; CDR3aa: CASSSPGTAYPLNGYTF; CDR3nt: TGTGCCAGCAGCTCCCCCGGGACAGCCTACCCGCTAAACGGCTACACCTTC
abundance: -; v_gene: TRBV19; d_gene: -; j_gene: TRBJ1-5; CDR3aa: CASSKGTGLNQPQHF; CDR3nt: TGTGCCAGTAGTAAAGGCACAGGGTTAAATCAGCCCCAGCATTTT
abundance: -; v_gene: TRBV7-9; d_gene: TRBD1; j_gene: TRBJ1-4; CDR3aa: CASSSTGSVEKLFF; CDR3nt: TGTGCCAGCAGCTCGACAGGGTCAGTTGAAAAACTGTTTTTT
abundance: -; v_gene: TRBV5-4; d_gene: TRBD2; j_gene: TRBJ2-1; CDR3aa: CASSATSGRTLPLQGEQFF; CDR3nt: TGTGCCAGCAGCGCGACTAGCGGGAGGACACTCCCCTTACAGGGTGAGCAGTTCTTC
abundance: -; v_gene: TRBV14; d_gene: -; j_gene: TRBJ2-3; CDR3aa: CASSQEDRPWGADTQYF; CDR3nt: TGTGCCAGCAGCCAAGAAGACAGGCCGTGGGGCGCAGATACGCAGTATTTT
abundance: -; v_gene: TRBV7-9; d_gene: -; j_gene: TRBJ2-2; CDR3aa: CASSLVRDKVAWTGELFF; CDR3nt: TGTGCCAGCAGCTTAGTCAGGGACAAGGTGGCGTGGACCGGGGAGCTGTTTTTT
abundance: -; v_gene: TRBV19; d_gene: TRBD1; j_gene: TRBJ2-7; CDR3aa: CASKRQGPSYEQYF; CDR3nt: TGTGCCAGTAAGAGACAGGGCCCCTCCTACGAGCAGTACTTC
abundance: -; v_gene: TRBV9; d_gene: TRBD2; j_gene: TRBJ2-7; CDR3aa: CASSPWEGSAYEQYF; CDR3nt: TGTGCCAGCAGCCCCTGGGAGGGTTCCGCCTACGAGCAGTACTTC
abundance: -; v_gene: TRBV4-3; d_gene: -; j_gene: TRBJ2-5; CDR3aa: CASSQDRQVSAETQYF; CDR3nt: TGCGCCAGCAGCCAAGATCGACAGGTATCAGCGGAGACCCAGTACTTC
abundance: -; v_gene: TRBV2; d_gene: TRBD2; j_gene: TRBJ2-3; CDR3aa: CASSAWVLGLAGRTDTQYF; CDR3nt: TGTGCCAGCAGTGCTTGGGTGTTAGGGCTAGCGGGACGCACAGATACGCAGTATTTT
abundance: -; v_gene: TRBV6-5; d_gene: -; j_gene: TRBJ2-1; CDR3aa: CASRSSEAPGDEQFF; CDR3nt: TGTGCCAGCAGGTCCTCCGAGGCCCCGGGGGATGAGCAGTTCTTC
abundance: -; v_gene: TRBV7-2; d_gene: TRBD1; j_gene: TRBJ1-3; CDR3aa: CASSSTGVGNTIYF; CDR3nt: TGTGCCAGCAGCTCTACAGGGGTTGGAAACACCATATATTTT
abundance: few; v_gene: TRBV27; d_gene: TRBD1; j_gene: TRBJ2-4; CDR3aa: CASSPGQDLAKNIQYF; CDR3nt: TGTGCCAGCAGTCCGGGACAGGACTTAGCCAAAAACATTCAGTACTTC
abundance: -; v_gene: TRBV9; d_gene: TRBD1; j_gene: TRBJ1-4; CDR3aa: CASSVGTGGPNEKLFF; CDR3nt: TGTGCCAGCAGCGTAGGGACAGGGGGCCCTAATGAAAAACTGTTTTTT
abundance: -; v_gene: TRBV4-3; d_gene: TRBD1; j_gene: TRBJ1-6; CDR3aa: CASSQGQGPLTASPLHF; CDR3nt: TGCGCCAGCAGCCAGGGACAGGGGCCCCTAACCGCCTCACCCCTCCACTTT
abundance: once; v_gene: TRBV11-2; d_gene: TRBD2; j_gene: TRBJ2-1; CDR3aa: CASSTSSTSGGTEQFF; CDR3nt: TGTGCCAGCAGCACCTCCTCGACTAGCGGGGGTACTGAGCAGTTCTTC
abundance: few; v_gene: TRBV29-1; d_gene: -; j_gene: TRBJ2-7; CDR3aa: CSFRRAGTYEQYF; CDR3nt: TGCAGCTTCCGAAGAGCAGGGACCTACGAGCAGTACTTC
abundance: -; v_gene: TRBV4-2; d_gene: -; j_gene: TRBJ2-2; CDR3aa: CASSQERVGSRAGELFF; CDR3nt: TGTGCCAGCAGCCAAGAACGGGTCGGGAGTCGCGCCGGGGAGCTGTTTTTT